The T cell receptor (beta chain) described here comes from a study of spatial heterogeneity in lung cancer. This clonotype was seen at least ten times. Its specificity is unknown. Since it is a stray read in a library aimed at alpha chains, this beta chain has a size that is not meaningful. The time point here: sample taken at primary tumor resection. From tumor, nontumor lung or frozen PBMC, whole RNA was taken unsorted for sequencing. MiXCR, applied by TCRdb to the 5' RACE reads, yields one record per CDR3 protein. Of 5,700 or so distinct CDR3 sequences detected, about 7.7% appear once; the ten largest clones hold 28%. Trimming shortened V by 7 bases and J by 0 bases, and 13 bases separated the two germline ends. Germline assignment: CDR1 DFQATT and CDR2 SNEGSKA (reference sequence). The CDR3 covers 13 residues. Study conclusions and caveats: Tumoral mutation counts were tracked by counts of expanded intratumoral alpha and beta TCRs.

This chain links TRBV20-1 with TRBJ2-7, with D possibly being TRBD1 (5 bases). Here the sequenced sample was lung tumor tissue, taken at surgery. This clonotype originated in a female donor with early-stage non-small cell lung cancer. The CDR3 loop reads CSVYQGLSYEQYF. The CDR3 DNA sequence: TGCAGTGTATACCAGGGCCTCTCCTACGAGCAGTACTTC.